A selection of T cell receptor beta chains follows, all from one sample in a study of cytomegalovirus exposure and HLA in healthy donors. TCRdb keeps only in-frame clones here, not all; method: immunoSEQ multiplex PCR. The table shows fewer than 200,000 clones, with approximately 71% occurring only once. Sequencing was performed on PBMCs. The receptors here all came from a woman younger than 30 in good health and CMV-seropositive. Each CDR3 is given with its conserved first and last residue. A D gene is named only where the DNA matches it firmly. Not every row has a clone size; where given, it reads once, few, many or a size class.

abundance,d_gene,v_gene,j_gene,CDR3nt,CDR3aa
.,.,TRBV10-3,TRBJ2-2,TGTGCCATTCGACAGTCCGAAAACACCGGGGAGCTGTTTTTT,CAIRQSENTGELFF
few,TRBD2,TRBV7-2,TRBJ2-7,TGTGCCAGCAGCGGACCGACTATTCTAGCGGGGGCCTACGAGCAGTACTTC,CASSGPTILAGAYEQYF
.,.,TRBV30,TRBJ1-2,TGTGCCTGGAGTAGGAGCTTAGAAACAGGGATCCGTTTC,CAWSRSLETGIRF
.,.,TRBV19,TRBJ2-2,TGTGCCAGTAGTTCGGGACTCCTCAACACCGGGGAGCTGTTTTTT,CASSSGLLNTGELFF
.,TRBD1,TRBV16,TRBJ1-2,TGTGCCAGCAGCAACGACAGGGGGCTCGGAATCTATGGCTACACCTTC,CASSNDRGLGIYGYTF
.,.,TRBV27,TRBJ1-2,TGTGCCAGCAGTTTCTGGCGGGGGAAGGGTGGCTACACCTTC,CASSFWRGKGGYTF
.,.,TRBV5-4,TRBJ2-5,TGTGCCAGCAGCTTGGCGGTGGAGGGTGGGCAGTACTTC,CASSLAVEGGQYF
.,TRBD1,TRBV9,TRBJ1-6,TGTGCCAGCAGCTTCCTGGACAGGGATTCACCCCTCCACTTT,CASSFLDRDSPLHF
once,TRBD1,TRBV13,TRBJ1-2,TGTGCCAGCAGCTCCCTTAGGGACAGGGCTAACTATGGCTACACCTTC,CASSSLRDRANYGYTF
.,.,TRBV30,TRBJ1-5,TGTGCCTGGAGTTATGGTAGTAGCAATCAGCCCCAGCATTTT,CAWSYGSSNQPQHF